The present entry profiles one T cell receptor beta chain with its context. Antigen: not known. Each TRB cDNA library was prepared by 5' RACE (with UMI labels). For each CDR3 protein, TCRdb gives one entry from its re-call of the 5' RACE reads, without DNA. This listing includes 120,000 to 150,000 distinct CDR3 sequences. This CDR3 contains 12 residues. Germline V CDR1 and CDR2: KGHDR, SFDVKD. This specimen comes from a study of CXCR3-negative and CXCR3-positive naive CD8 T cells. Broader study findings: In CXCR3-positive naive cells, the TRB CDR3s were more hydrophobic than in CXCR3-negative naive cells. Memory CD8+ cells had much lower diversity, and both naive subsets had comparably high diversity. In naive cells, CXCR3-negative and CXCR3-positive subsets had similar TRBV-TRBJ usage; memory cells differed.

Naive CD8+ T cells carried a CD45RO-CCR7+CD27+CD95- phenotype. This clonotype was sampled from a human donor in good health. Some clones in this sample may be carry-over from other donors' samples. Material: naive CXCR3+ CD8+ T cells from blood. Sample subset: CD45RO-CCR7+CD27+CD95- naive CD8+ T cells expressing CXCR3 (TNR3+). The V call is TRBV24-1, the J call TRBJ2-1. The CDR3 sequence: CATSDYIGSQFF.